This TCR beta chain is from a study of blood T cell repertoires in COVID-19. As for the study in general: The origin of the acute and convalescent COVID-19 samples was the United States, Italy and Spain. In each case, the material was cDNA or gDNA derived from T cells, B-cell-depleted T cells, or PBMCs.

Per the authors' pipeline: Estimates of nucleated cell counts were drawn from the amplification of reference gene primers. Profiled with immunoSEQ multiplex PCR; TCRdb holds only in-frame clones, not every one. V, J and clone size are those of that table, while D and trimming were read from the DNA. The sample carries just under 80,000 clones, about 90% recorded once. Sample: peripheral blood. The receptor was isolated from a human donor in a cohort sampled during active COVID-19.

This CDR3 is CASSQREKSYNEQFF. CDR3 nucleotides: TGTGCCAGCAGCCAGCGGGAGAAGTCCTACAATGAGCAGTTCTTC. The chain recombines TRBV7-3 with TRBJ2-1; TRBD2 matches 8 bases. Germline V gives CDR1 SGHTA, CDR2 FQGTGA. The V gene end was trimmed by 5 bases and the J gene end by 1 base; junction bases not matched to a gene: 4. The CDR3 contains 15 residues.